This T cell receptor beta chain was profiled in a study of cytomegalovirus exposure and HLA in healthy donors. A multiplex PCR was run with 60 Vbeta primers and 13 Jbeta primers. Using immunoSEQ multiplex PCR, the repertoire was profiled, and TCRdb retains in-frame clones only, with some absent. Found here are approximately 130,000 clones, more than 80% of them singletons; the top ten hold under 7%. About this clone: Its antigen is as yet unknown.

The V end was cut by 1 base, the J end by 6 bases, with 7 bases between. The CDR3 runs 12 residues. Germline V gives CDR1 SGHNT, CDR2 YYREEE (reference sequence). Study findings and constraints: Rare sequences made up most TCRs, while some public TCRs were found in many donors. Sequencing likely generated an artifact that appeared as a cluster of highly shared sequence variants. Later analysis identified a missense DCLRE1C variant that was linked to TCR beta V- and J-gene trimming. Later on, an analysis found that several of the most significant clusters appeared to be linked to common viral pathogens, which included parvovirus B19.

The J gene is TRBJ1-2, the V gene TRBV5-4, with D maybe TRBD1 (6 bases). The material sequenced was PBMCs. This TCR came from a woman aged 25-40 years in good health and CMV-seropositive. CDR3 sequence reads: CASSLNRDGYTF. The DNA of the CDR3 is TGTGCCAGCAGCTTGAACAGGGATGGCTACACCTTC.